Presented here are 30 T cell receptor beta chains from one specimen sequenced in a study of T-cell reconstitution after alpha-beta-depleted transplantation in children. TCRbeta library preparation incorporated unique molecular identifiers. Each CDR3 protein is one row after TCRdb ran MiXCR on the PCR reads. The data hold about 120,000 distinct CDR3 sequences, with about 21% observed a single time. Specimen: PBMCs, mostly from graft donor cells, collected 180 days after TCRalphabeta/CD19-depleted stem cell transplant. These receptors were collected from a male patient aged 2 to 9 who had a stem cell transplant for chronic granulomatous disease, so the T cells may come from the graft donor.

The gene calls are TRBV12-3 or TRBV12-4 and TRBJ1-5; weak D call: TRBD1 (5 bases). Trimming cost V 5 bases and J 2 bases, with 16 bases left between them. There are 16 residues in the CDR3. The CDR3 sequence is CASSPRVGAGNQPQHF. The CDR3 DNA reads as TGTGCCAGCAGTCCCCGCGTTGGGGCGGGCAATCAGCCCCAGCATTTT.

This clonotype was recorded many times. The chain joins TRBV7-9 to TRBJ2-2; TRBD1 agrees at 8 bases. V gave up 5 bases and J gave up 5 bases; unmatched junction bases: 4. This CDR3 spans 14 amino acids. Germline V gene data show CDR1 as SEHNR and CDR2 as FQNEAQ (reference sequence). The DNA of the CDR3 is TGTGCCAGCAGCCCCCAGGGGGCGACCGGGGAGCTGTTTTTT. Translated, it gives CASSPQGATGELFF.

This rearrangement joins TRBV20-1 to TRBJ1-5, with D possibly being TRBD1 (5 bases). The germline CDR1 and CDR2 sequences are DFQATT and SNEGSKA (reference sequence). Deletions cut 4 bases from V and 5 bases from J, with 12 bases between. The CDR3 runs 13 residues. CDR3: CSAIGTVDQPQHF. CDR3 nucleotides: TGCAGTGCTATTGGGACCGTAGATCAGCCCCAGCATTTT.

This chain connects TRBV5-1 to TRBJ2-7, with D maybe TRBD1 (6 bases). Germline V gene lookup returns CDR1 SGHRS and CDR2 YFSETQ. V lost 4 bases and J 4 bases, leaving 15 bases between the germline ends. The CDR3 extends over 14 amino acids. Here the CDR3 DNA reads TGCGCCAGCAGCAACGGACAGCCCTATTACGAGCAGTACTTC. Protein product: CASSNGQPYYEQYF. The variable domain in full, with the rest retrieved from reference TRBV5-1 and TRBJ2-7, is KAGVTQTPRYLIKTRGQQVTLSCSPISGHRSVSWYQQTPGQGLQFLFEYFSETQRNKGNFPGRFSGRQFSNSRSEMNVSTLELGDSALYLCASSNGQPYYEQYFGPGTRLTVT.

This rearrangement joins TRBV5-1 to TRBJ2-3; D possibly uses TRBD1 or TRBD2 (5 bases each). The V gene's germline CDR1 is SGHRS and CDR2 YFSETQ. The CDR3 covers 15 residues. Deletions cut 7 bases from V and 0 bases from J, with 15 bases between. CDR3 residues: CASRDQTFSTDTQYF. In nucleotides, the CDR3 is TGCGCCAGCCGGGACCAGACTTTTAGCACAGATACGCAGTATTTT. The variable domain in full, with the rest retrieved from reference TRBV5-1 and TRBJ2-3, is KAGVTQTPRYLIKTRGQQVTLSCSPISGHRSVSWYQQTPGQGLQFLFEYFSETQRNKGNFPGRFSGRQFSNSRSEMNVSTLELGDSALYLCASRDQTFSTDTQYFGPGTRLTVL.

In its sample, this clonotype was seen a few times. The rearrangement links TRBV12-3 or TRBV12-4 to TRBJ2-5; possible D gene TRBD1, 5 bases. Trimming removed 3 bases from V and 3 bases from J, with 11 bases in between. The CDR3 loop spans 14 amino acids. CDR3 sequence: CASSFRAGKETQYF. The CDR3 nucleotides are TGTGCCAGCAGTTTCAGGGCAGGGAAAGAGACCCAGTACTTC.

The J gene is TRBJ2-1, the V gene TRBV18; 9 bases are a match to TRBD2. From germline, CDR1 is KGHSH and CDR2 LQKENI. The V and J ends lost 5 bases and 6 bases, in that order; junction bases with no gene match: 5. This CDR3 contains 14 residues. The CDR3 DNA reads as TGTGCCAGCTCATCGTTAGCGGGAGCCAATGAGCAGTTCTTC. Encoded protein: CASSSLAGANEQFF.

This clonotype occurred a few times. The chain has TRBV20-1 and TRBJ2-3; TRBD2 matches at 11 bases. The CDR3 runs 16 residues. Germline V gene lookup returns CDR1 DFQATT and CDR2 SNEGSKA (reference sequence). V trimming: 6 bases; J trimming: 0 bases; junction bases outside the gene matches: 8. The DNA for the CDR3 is TGCAGTGCACTCAAGGGGACTAGCGGAAGCACAGATACGCAGTATTTT. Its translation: CSALKGTSGSTDTQYF.

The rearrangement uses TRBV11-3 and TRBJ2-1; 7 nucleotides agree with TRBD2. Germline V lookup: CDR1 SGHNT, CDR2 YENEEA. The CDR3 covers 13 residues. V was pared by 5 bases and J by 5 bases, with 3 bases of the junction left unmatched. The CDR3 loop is CASSGGVNNEQFF. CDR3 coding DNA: TGTGCCAGCAGCGGGGGGGTCAACAATGAGCAGTTCTTC.

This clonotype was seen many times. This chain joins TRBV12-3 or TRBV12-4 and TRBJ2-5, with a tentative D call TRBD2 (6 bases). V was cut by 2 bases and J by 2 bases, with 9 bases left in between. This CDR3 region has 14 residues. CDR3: CASSLLAPQETQYF. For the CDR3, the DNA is TGTGCCAGCAGTTTACTAGCGCCGCAAGAGACCCAGTACTTC.

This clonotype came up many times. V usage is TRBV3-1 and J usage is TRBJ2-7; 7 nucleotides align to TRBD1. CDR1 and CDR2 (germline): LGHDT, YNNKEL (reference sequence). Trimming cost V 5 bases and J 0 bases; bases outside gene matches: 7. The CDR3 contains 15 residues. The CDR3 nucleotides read TGTGCCAGCAGCGGGGGACAGATCTTCTCCTACGAGCAGTACTTC. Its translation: CASSGGQIFSYEQYF.

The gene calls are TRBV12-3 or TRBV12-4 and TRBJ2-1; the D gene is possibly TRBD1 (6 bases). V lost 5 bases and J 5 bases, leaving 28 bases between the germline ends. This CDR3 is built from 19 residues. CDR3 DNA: TGTGCCAGCAGTCGATCGGGTAAGACAGGATTCAGGCAACACAATGAGCAGTTCTTC. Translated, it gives CASSRSGKTGFRQHNEQFF.

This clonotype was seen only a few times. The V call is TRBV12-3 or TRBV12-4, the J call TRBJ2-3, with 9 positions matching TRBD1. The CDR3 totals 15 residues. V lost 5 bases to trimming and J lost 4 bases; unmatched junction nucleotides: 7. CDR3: CASSPGQGLADTQYF. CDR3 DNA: TGTGCCAGCAGTCCTGGACAGGGGCTCGCAGATACGCAGTATTTT.

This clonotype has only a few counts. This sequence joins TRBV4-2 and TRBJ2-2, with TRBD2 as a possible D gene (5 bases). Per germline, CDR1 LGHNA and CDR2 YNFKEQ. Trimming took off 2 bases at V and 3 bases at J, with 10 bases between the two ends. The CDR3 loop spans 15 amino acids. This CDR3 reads CASSQRTGHTGELFF. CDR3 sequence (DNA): TGTGCCAGCAGCCAACGGACTGGCCACACCGGGGAGCTGTTTTTT.

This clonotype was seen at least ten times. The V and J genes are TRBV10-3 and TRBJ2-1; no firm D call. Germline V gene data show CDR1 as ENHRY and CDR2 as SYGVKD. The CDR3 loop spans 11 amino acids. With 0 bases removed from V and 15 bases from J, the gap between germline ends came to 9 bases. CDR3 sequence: CAISESSRSFF. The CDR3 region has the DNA TGTGCCATCAGTGAGTCGTCTAGATCGTTCTTC.

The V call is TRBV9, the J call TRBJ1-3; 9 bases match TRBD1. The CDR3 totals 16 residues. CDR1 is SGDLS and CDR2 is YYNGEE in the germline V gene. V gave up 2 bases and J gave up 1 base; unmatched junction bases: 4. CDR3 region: CASSVGQGPSGNTIYF. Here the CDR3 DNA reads TGTGCCAGCAGCGTTGGACAGGGGCCTTCTGGAAACACCATATATTTT.

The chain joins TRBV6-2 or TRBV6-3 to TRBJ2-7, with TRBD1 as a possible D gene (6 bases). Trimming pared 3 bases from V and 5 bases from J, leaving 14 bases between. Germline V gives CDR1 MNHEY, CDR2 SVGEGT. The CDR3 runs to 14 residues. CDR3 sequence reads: CASSYVRGSHEQYF. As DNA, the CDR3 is TGTGCCAGCAGTTATGTGAGGGGGAGCCACGAGCAGTACTTC.

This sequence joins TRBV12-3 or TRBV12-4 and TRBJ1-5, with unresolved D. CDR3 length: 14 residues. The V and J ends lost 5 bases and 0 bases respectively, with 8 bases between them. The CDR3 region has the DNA TGTGCCAGCAGTGACCTCAATAGCAATCAGCCCCAGCATTTT. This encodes CASSDLNSNQPQHF.

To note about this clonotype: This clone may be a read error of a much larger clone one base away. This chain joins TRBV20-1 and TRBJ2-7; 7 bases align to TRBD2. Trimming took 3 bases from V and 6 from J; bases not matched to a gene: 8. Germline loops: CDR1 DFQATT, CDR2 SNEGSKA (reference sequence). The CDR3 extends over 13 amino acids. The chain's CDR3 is CSASSAGSSEQYF. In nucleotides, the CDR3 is TGCAGTGCTAGTTCAGCGGGGAGTTCCGAGCAGTACTTC.

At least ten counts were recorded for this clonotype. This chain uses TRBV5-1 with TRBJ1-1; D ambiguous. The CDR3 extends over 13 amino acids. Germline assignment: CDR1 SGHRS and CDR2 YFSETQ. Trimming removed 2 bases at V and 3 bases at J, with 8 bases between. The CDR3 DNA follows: TGCGCCAGCAGCTTCGGTAGAGACACTGAAGCTTTCTTT. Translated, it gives CASSFGRDTEAFF.

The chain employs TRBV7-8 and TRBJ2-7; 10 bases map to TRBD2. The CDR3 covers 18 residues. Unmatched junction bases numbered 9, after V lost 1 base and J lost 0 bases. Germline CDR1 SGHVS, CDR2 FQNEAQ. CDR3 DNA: TGTGCCAGCAGCTTAGAGCTTAAGCGGGGGGGATTCTCCTACGAGCAGTACTTC. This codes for CASSLELKRGGFSYEQYF.

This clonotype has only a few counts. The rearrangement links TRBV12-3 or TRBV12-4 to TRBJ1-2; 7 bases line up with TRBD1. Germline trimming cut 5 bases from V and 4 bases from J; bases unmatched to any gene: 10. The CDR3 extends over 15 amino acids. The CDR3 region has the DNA TGTGCCAGCAGTCCGATAAAAACAGGGGTCTATGGCTACACCTTC. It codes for CASSPIKTGVYGYTF.

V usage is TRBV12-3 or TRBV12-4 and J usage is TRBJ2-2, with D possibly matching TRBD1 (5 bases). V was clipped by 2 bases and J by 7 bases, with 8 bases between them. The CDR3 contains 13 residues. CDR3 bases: TGTGCCAGCAGTTTAAGGGGCAACGGGGAGCTGTTTTTT. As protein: CASSLRGNGELFF.

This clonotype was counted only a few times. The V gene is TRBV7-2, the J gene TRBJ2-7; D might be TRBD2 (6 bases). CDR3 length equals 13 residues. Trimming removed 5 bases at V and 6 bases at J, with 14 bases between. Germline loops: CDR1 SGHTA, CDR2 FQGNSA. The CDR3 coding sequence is TGTGCCAGCAGCAGACCGGGACTCGGCGAGCAGTACTTC. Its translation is CASSRPGLGEQYF.

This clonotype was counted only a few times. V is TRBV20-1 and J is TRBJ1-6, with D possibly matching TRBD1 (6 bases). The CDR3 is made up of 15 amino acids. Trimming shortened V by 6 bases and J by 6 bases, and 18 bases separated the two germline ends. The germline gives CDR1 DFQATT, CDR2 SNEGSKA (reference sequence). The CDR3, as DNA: TGCAGTGCAGGAGCTACGGGGGCGCGTAATTCACCCCTCCACTTT. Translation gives CSAGATGARNSPLHF.

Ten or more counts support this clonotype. The DNA of the CDR3 is TGTGCCAGCAGTCAGGGGACGGTGAACTATGGCTACACCTTC. This encodes CASSQGTVNYGYTF. J is TRBJ1-2 and V is TRBV12-3 or TRBV12-4; D is perhaps TRBD1 (6 bases). Trimming took 5 bases from V and 2 from J, leaving 12 bases between them. The CDR3 runs to 14 residues.

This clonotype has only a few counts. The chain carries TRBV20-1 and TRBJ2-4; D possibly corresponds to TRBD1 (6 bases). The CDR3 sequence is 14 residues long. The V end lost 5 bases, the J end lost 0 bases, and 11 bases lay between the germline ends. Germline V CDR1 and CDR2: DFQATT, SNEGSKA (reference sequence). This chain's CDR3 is CSAAWGPAKNIQYF. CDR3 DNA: TGCAGTGCTGCCTGGGGGCCAGCCAAAAACATTCAGTACTTC.

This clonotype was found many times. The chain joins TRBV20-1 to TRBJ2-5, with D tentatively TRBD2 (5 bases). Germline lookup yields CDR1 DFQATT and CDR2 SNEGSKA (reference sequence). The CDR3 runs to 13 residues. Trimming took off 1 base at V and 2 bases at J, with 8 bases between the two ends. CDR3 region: CSARAGMQETQYF. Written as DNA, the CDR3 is TGCAGTGCTAGAGCGGGGATGCAAGAGACCCAGTACTTC.

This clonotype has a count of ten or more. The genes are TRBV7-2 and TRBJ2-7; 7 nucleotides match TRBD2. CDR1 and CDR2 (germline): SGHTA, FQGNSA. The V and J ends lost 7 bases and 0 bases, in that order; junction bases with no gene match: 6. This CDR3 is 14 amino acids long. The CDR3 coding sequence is TGTGCCAGCACCCCCATAGCGGGCTCCTACGAGCAGTACTTC. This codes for CASTPIAGSYEQYF.

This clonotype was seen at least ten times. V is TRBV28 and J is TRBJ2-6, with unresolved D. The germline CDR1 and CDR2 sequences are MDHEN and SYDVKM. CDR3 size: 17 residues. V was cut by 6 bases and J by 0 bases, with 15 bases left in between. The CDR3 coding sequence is TGTGCCAGCAGATATCGACGGGTGAGCTCTGGGGCCAACGTCCTGACTTTC. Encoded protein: CASRYRRVSSGANVLTF.